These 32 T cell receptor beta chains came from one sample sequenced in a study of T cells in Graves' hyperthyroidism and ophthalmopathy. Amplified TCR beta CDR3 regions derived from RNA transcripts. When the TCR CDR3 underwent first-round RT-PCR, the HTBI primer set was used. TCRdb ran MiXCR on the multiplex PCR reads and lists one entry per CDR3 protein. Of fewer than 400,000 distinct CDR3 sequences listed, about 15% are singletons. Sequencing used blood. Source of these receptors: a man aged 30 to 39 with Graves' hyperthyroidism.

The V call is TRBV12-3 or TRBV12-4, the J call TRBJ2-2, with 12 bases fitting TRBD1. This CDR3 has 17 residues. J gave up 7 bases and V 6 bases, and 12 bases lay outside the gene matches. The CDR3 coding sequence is TGTGCCAGCAGACGGAACCGGGACAGGGGGCGAGGCGGGGAGCTGTTTTTT. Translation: CASRRNRDRGRGGELFF.

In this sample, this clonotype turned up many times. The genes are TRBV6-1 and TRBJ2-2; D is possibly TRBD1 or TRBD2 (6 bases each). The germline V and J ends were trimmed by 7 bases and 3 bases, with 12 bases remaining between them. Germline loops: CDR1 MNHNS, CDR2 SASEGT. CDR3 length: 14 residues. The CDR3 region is CASKGGQHTGELFF. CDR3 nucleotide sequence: TGTGCCAGCAAGGGGGGTCAGCACACCGGGGAGCTGTTTTTT.

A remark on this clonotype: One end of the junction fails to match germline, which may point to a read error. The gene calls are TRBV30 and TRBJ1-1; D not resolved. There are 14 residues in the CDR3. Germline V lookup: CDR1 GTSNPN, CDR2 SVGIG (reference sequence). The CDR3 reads CAWSSYFPSLKGLF. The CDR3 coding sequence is TGTGCCTGGAGTTCTTACTTCCCTAGTCTCAAAGGGCTCTTT.

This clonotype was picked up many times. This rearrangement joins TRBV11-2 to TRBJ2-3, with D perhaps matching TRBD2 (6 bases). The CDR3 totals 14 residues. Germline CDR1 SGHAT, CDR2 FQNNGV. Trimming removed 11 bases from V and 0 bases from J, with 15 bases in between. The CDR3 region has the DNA TGTGCCGCCCGCAGCGGGCCTAGCACAGATACGCAGTATTTT. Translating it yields CAARSGPSTDTQYF.

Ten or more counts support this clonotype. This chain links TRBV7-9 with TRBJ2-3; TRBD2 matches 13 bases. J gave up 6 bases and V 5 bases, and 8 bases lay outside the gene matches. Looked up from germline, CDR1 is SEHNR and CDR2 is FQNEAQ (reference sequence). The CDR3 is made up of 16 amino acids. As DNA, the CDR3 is TGTGCCAGCAGCCCGGGACTAGCGGGATCATTCGATACGCAGTATTTT. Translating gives CASSPGLAGSFDTQYF.

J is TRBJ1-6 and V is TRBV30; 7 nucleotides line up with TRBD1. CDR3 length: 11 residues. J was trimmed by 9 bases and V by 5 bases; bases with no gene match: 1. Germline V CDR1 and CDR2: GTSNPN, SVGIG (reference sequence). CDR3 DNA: TGTGCCTGGGGGGACAGTTCACCCCTCCACTTT. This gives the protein CAWGDSSPLHF.

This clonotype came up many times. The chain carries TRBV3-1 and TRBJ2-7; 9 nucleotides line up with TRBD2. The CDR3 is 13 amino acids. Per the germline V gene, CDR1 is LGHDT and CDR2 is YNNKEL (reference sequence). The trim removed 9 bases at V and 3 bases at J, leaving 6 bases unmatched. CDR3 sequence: CARGRTSVYEQYF. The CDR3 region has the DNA TGTGCCAGGGGCAGGACTAGCGTCTACGAGCAGTACTTC.

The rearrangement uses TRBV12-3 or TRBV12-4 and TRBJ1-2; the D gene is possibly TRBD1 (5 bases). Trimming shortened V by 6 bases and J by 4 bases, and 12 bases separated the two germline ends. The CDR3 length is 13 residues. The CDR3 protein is CASRQSGTYGYTF. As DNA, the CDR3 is TGTGCCAGCAGACAATCCGGGACCTATGGCTACACCTTC.

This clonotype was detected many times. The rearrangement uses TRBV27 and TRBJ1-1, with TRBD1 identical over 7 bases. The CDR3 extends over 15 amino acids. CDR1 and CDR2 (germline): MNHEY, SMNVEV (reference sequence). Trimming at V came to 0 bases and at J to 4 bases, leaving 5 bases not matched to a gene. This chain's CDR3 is CASSLSGGGFTEAFF. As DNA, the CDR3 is TGTGCCAGCAGTTTATCTGGAGGGGGCTTCACTGAAGCTTTCTTT.

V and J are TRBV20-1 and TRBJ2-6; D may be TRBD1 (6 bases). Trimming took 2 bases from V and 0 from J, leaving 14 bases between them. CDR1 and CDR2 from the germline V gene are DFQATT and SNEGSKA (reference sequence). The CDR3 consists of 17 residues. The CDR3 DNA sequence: TGCAGTGCTAGAAACAGGGTGTCCACCTCTGGGGCCAACGTCCTGACTTTC. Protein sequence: CSARNRVSTSGANVLTF.

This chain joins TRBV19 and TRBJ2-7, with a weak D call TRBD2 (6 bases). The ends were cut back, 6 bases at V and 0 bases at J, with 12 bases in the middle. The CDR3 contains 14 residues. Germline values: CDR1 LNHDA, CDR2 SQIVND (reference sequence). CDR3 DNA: TGTGCCAGTAGCGCGGGGCAGCCCTCCTACGAGCAGTACTTC. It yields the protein CASSAGQPSYEQYF.

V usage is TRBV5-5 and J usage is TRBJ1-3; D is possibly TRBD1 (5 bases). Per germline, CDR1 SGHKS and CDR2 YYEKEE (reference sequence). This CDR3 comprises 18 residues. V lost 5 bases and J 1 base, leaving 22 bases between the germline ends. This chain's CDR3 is CASSSTRSGGRSGNTIYF. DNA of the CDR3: TGTGCCAGCAGTTCCACCCGCTCGGGGGGGAGGTCTGGAAACACCATATATTTT.

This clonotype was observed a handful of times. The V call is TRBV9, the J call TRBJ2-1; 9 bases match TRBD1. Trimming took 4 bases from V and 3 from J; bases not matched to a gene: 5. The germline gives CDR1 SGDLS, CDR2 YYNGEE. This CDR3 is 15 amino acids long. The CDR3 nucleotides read TGTGCCAGCAGCACCCGACAGGGGGGCTACAATGAGCAGTTCTTC. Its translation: CASSTRQGGYNEQFF.

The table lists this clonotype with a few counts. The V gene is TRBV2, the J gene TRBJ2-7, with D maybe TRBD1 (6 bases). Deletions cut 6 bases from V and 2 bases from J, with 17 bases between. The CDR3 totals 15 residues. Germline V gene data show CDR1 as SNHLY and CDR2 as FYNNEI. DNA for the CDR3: TGTGCCAGCAGCCAGGGGCAGGGGAGCACCTACGAGCAGTACTTC. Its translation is CASSQGQGSTYEQYF. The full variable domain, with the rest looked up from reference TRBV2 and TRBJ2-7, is EPEVTQTPSHQVTQMGQEVILRCVPISNHLYFYWYRQILGQKVEFLVSFYNNEISEKSEIFDDQFSVERPDGSNFTLKIRSTKLEDSAMYFCASSQGQGSTYEQYFGPGTRLTVT.

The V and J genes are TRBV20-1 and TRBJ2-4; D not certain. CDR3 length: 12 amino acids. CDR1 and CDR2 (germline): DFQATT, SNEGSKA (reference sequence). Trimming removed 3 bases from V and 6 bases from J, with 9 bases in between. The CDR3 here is CSAREGGNIQYF. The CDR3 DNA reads TGCAGTGCTAGGGAAGGCGGAAACATTCAGTACTTC.

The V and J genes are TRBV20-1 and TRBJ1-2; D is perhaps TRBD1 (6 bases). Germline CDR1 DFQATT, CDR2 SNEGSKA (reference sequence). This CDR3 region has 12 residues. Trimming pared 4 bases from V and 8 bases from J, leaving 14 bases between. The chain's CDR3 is CSAIRGLGGYTF. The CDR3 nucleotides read TGCAGTGCTATCAGGGGTTTGGGCGGCTACACCTTC.

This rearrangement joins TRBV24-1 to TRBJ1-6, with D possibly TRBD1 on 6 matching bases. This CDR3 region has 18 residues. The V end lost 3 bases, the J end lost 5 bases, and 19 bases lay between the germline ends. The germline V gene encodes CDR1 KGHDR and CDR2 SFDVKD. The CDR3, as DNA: TGTGCCACCAGTGATCCCCATCCCCGCAGGGGACATAATTCACCCCTCCACTTT. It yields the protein CATSDPHPRRGHNSPLHF.

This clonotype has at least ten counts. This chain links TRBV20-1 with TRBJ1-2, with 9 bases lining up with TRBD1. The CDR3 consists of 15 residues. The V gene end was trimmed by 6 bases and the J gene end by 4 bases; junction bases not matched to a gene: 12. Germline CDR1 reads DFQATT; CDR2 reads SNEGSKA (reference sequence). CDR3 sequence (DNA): TGCAGTGCGAGGGACAGGGAATTGCAAGTCTATGGCTACACCTTC. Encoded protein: CSARDRELQVYGYTF.

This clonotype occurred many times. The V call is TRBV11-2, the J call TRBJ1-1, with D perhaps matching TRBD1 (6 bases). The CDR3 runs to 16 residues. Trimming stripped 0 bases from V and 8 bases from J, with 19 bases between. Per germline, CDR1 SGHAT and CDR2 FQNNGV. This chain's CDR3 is CASSLDPQNSGAEAFF. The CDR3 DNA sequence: TGTGCCAGCAGCTTAGACCCCCAGAACTCGGGGGCCGAAGCTTTCTTT.

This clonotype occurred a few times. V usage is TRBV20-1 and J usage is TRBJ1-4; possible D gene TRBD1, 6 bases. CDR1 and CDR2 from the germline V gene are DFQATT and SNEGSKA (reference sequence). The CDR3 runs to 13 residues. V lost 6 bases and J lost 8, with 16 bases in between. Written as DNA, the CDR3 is TGCAGTGCCAGGGGTAATCAGGGGGAAAAACTGTTTTTT. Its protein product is CSARGNQGEKLFF.

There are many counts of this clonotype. CDR3 DNA sequence: TGTGCCAGCAGTACCCAGGGGGTAGCAGGAAACATTCAGTACTTC. Translating gives CASSTQGVAGNIQYF. This chain joins TRBV28 and TRBJ2-4; 7 bases align to TRBD1. CDR1 and CDR2 (germline): MDHEN, SYDVKM. This CDR3 has 15 amino acids. With 5 bases clipped from V and 6 bases from J, the junction kept 10 bases outside the gene matches.

The CDR3 DNA reads TGTGCCAGTAGTGAAACCGGGACAGGCGGGGAGACCCAGTACTTC. The encoded protein is CASSETGTGGETQYF. The chain recombines TRBV19 with TRBJ2-5, with 8 bases aligning to TRBD1. Germline loops: CDR1 LNHDA, CDR2 SQIVND (reference sequence). This CDR3 is built from 15 residues. V shed 5 bases, J shed 5 bases, and the junction held 10 bases outside the gene matches. Complete variable domain (other parts from reference TRBV19 and TRBJ2-5): DGGITQSPKYLFRKEGQNVTLSCEQNLNHDAMYWYRQDPGQGLRLIYYSQIVNDFQKGDIAEGYSVSREKKESFPLTVTSAQKNPTAFYLCASSETGTGGETQYFGPGTRLLVL.

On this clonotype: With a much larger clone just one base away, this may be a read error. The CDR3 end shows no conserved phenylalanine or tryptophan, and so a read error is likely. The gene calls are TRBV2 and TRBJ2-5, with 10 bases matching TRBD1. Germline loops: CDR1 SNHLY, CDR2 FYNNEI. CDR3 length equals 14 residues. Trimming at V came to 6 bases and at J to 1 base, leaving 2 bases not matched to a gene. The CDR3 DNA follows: TGTGCCAGCAGGGACAGGGGGACCCAAGAGACCCAGTACTCC. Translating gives CASRDRGTQETQYS.

CDR3 loop: CASSLRGQGLVSYNEQFF. DNA for the CDR3: TGTGCCAGCAGCTTGCGTGGGCAGGGCTTGGTATCCTACAATGAGCAGTTCTTC. The chain employs TRBV5-6 and TRBJ2-1; tentative D call: TRBD1 (5 bases). V was shortened by 1 base and J by 1 base, with 18 bases between the two germline ends. The length of the CDR3 is 18 residues. The V gene's germline CDR1 is SGHDT and CDR2 YYEEEE.

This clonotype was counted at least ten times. This CDR3 reads CASSPSTVREELPQHF. The CDR3 coding sequence is TGTGCCAGCTCACCTTCGACCGTTAGGGAGGAATTGCCCCAGCATTTT. The rearrangement links TRBV18 to TRBJ1-5; no definite D call. The CDR3 spans 16 residues. Germline loops: CDR1 KGHSH, CDR2 LQKENI. The V end lost 3 bases, the J end lost 9 bases, and 21 bases lay between the germline ends.

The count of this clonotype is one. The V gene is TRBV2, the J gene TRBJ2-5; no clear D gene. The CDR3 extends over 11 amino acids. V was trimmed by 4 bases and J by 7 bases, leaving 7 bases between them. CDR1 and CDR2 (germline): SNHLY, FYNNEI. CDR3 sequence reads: CASSGIGTQYF. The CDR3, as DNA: TGTGCCAGCAGTGGGATAGGGACCCAGTACTTC.

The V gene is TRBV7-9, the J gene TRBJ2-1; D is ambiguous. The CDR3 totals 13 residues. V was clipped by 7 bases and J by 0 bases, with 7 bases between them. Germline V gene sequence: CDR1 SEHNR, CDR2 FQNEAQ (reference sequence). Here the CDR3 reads CASKGYSYNEQFF. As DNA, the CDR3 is TGTGCCAGCAAGGGTTACTCCTACAATGAGCAGTTCTTC.

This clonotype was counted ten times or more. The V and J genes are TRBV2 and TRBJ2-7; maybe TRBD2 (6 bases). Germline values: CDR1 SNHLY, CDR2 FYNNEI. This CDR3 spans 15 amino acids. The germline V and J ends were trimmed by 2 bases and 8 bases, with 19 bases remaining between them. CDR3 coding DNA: TGTGCCAGCAGTGAATGGAGGGTTCGTCTTCCTAAGCAGTACTTC. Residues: CASSEWRVRLPKQYF.

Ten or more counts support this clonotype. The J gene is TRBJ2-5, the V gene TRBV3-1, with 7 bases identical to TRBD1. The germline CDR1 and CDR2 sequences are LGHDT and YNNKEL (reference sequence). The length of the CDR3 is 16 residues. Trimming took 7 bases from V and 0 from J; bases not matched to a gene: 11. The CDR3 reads CASTGRGDSYQETQYF. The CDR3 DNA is TGTGCCAGCACCGGACGTGGGGACAGCTACCAAGAGACCCAGTACTTC.

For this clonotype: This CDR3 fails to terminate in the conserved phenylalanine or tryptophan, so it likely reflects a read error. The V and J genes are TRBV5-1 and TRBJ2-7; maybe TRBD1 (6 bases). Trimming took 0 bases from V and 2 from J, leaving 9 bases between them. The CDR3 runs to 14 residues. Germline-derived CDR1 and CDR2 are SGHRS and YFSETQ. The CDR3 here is CASSLGTEAYEQYL. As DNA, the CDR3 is TGCGCCAGCAGCTTGGGGACAGAAGCCTACGAGCAGTACCTC.

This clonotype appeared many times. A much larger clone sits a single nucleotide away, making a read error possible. CDR3 sequence: CASSWTGAYEQYF. CDR3 in DNA: TGTGCCAGCAGCTGGACAGGGGCCTACGAGCAGTACTTC. The genes are TRBV13 and TRBJ2-7; 9 bases match TRBD1. This CDR3 is 13 amino acids long. Germline V gene sequence: CDR1 PRHDT, CDR2 FYEKMQ (reference sequence). Germline trimming cut 4 bases from V and 2 bases from J; bases unmatched to any gene: 0.

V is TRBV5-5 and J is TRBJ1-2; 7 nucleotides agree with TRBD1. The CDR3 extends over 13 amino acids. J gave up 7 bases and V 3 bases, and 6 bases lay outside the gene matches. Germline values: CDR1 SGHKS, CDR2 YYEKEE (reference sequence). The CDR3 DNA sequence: TGTGCCAGCAGCTCAGGGGGGGGAGGTGGCTACACCTTC. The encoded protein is CASSSGGGGGYTF.